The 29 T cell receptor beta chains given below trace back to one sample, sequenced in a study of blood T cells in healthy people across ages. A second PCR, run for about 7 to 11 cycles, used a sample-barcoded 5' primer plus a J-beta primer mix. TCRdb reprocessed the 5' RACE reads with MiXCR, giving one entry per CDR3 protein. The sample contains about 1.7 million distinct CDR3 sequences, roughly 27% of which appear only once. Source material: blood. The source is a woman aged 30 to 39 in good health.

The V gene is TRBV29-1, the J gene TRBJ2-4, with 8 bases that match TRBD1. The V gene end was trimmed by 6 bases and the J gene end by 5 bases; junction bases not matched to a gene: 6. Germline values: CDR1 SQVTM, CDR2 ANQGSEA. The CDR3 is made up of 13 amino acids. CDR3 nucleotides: TGCAGCGTGGCAGGGGGCGCCGAAAACATTCAGTACTTC. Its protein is CSVAGGAENIQYF.

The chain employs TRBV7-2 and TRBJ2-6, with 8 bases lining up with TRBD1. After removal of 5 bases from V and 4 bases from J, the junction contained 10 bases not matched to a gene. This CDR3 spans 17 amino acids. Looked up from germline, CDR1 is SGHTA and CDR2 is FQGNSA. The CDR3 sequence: CASSRQGLTAGANVLTF. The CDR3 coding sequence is TGTGCCAGCAGCCGACAGGGGCTGACAGCAGGGGCCAACGTCCTGACTTTC.

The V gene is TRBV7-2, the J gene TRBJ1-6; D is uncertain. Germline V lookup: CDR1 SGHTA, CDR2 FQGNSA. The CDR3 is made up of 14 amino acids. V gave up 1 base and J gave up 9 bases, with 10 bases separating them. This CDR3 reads CASSLEMGSSPLHF. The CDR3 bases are TGTGCCAGCAGCTTAGAAATGGGGAGTTCACCCCTCCACTTT. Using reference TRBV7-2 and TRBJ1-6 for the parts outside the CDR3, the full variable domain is GAGVSQSPSNKVTEKGKDVELRCDPISGHTALYWYRQSLGQGLEFLIYFQGNSAPDKSGLPSDRFSAERTGGSVSTLTIQRTQQEDSAVYLCASSLEMGSSPLHFGNGTRLTVT.

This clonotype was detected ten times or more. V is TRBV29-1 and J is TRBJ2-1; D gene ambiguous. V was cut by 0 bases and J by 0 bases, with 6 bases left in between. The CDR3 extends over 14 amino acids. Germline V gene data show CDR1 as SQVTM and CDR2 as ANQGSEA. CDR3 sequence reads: CSVEDLSSYNEQFF. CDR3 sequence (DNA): TGCAGCGTTGAAGACCTCAGCTCCTACAATGAGCAGTTCTTC.

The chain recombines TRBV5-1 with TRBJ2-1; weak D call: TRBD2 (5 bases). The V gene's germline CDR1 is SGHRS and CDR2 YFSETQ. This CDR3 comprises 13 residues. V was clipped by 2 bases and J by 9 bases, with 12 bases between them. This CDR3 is CASSLNRESEQFF. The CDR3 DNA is TGCGCCAGCAGCTTAAATAGGGAGAGTGAGCAGTTCTTC.

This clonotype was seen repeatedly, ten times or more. CDR3 in amino acids: CASTEGTVDYEQYF. CDR3 bases: TGTGCCAGCACCGAAGGGACAGTGGATTACGAGCAGTACTTC. This sequence joins TRBV6-2 or TRBV6-3 and TRBJ2-7; 7 bases map to TRBD1. Germline CDR1 and CDR2: MNHEY and SVGEGT. The CDR3 has 14 amino acids. After removal of 7 bases from V and 4 bases from J, the junction contained 10 bases not matched to a gene.

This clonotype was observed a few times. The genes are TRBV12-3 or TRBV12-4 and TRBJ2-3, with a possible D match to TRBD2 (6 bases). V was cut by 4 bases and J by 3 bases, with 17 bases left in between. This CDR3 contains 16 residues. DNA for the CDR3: TGTGCCAGCAGTTCCGGGCGCGGGACTGAAACAGATACGCAGTATTTT. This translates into CASSSGRGTETDTQYF.

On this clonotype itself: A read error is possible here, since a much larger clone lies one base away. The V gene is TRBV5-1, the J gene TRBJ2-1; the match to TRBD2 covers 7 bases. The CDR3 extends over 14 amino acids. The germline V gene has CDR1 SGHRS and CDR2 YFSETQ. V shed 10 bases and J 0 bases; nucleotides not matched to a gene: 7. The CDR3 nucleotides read TGCGCCGGCGGGGAGGGAAGCTCCTACAATGAGCAGTTCTTC. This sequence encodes CAGGEGSSYNEQFF.

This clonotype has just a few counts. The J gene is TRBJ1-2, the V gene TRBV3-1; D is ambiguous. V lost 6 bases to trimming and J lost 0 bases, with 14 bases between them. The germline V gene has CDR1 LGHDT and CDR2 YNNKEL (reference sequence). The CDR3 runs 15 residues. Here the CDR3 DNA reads TGTGCCAGCAGTCGATTAGCGGGAACTAACTATGGCTACACCTTC. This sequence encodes CASSRLAGTNYGYTF.

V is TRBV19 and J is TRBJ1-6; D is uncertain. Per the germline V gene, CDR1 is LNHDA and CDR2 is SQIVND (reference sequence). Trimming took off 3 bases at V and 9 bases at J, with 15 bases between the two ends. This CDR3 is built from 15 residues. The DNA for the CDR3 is TGTGCCAGTAGTATTAGGACGCCGGCGGGTTCACCCCTCCACTTT. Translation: CASSIRTPAGSPLHF.

Here the CDR3 reads CASSLGLGLPDTQYF. The DNA for the CDR3 is TGTGCCAGCAGTTTAGGACTAGGACTCCCAGATACGCAGTATTTT. This sequence joins TRBV12-3 or TRBV12-4 and TRBJ2-3; a weak D match, TRBD2 (6 bases). The germline V and J ends were trimmed by 1 base and 4 bases, with 12 bases remaining between them. The CDR3 totals 15 residues.

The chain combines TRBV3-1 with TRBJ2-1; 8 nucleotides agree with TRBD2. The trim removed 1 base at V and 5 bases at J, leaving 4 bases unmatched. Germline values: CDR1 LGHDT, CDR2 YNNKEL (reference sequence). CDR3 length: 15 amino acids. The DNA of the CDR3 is TGTGCCAGCAGCCAAGTCCAGCGGGGGAACAATGAGCAGTTCTTC. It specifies CASSQVQRGNNEQFF.

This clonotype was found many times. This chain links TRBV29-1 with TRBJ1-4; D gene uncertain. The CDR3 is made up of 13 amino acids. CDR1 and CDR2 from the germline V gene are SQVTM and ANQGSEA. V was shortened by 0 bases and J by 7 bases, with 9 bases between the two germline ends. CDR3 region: CSVEEGWGEKLFF. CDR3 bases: TGCAGCGTTGAAGAGGGATGGGGTGAAAAACTGTTTTTT.

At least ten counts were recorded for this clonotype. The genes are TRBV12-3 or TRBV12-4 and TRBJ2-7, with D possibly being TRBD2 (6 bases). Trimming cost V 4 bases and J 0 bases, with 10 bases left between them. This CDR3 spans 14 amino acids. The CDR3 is CASSSASDSYEQYF. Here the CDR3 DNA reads TGTGCCAGCAGTTCTGCTAGCGACTCCTACGAGCAGTACTTC.

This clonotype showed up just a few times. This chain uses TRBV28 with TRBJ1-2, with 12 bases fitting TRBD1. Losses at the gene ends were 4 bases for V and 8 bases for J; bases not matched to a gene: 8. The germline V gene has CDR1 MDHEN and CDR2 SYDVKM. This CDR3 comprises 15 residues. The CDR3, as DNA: TGTGCCAGCAGTTCTCCGGGACAGGGGGCTTGGGGCTACACCTTC. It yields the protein CASSSPGQGAWGYTF.

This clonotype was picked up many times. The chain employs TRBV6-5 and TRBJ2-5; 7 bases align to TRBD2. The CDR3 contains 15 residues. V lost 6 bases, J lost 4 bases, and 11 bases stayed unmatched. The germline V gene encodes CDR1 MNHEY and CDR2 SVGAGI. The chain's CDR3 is CASSRAPSGVETQYF. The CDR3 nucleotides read TGTGCCAGCAGCCGCGCCCCCAGCGGGGTAGAGACCCAGTACTTC.

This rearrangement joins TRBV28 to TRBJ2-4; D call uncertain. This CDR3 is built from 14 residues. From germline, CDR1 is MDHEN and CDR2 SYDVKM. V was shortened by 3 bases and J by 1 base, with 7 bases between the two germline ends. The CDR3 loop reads CASSFRVAKNIQYF. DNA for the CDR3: TGTGCCAGCAGTTTTAGGGTGGCCAAAAACATTCAGTACTTC.

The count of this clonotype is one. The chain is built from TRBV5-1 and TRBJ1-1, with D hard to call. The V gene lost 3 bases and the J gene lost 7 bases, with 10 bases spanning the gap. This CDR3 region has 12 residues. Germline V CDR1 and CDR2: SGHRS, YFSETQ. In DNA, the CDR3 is TGCGCCAGCAGCTGGAGCGGTGGTGAAGCTTTCTTT. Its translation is CASSWSGGEAFF.

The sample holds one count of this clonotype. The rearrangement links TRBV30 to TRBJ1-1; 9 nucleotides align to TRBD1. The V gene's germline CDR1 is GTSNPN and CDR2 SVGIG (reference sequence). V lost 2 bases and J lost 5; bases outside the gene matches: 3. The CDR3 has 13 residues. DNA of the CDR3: TGTGCCTGGAGTAGCGACAGGGGGACTGAAGCTTTCTTT. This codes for CAWSSDRGTEAFF.

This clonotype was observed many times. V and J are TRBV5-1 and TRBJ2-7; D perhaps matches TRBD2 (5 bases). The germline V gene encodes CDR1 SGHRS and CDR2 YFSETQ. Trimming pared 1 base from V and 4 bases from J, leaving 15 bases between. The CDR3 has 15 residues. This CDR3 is CASSLSASGGYEQYF. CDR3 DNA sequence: TGCGCCAGCAGCTTGTCTGCCTCCGGAGGATACGAGCAGTACTTC.

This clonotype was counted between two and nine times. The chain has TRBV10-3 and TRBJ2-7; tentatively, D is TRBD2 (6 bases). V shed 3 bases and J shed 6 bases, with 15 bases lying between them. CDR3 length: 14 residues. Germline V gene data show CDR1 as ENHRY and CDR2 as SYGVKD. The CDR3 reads CAISEAGIKGEQYF. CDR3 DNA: TGTGCCATCAGTGAAGCGGGTATAAAGGGCGAGCAGTACTTC.

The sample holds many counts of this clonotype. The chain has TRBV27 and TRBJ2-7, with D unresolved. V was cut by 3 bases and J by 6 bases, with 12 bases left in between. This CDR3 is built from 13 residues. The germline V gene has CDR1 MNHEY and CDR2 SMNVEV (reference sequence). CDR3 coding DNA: TGTGCCAGCAGTTTGGGCCAGAGTGCCGAGCAGTACTTC. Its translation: CASSLGQSAEQYF.

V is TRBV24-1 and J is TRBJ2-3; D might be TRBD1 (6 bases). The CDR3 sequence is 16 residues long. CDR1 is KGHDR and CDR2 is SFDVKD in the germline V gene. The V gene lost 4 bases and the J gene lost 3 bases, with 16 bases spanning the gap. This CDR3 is CATSEGALGATDTQYF. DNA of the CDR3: TGTGCCACCAGTGAAGGGGCTCTGGGGGCGACAGATACGCAGTATTTT.

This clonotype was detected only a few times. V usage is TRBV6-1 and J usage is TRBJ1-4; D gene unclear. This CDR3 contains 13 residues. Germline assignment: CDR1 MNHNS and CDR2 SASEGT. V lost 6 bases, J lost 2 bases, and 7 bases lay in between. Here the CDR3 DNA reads TGTGCCAGCAGGACACGCACTAATGAAAAACTGTTTTTT. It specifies CASRTRTNEKLFF.

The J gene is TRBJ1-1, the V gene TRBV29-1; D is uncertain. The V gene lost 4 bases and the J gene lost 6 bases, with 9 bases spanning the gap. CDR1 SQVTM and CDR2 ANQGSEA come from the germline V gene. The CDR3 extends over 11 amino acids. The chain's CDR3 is CSVVGLSEAFF. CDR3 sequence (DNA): TGCAGCGTTGTGGGCCTCTCTGAAGCTTTCTTT.

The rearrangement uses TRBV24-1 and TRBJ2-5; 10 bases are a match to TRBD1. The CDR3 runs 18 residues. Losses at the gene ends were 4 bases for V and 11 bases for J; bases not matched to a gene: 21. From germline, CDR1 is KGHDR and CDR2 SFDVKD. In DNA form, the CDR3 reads TGTGCCACCAGTGAGCAGCCGGGACAGGGGACCGCCTACAATGAGCAGTACTTC. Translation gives CATSEQPGQGTAYNEQYF.

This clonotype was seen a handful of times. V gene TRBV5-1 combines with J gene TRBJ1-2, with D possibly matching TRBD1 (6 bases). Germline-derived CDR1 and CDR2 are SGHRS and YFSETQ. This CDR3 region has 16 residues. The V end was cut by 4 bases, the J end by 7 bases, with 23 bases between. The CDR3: CASSPNRDNALSGYTF. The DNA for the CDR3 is TGCGCCAGCAGCCCTAACCGGGACAACGCTTTGAGTGGCTACACCTTC. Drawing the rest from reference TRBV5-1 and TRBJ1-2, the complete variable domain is KAGVTQTPRYLIKTRGQQVTLSCSPISGHRSVSWYQQTPGQGLQFLFEYFSETQRNKGNFPGRFSGRQFSNSRSEMNVSTLELGDSALYLCASSPNRDNALSGYTFGSGTRLTVV.

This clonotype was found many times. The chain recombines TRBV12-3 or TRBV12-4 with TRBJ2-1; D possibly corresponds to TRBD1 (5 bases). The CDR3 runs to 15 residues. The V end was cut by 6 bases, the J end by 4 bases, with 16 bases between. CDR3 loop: CASSMGPKGYNEQFF. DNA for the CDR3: TGTGCCAGCAGCATGGGTCCTAAGGGGTACAATGAGCAGTTCTTC.

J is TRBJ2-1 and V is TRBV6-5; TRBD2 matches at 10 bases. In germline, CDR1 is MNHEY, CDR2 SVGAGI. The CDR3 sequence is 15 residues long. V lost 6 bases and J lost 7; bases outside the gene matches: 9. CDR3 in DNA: TGTGCCAGCAGACGGCAGGGACTAGCGCGGAATGAGCAGTTCTTC. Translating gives CASRRQGLARNEQFF.